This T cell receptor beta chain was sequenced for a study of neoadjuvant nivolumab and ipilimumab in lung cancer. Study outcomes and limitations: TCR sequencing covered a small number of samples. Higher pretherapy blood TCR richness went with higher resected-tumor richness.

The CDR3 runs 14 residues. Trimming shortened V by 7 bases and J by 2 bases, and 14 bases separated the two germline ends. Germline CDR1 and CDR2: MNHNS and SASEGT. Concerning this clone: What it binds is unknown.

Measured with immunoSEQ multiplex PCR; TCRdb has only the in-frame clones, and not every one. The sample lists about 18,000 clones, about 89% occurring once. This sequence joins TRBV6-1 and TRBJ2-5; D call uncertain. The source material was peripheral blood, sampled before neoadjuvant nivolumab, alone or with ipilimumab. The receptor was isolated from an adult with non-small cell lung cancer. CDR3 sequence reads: CASTPDVQQETQYF. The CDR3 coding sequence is TGTGCCAGCACCCCGGACGTCCAACAAGAGACCCAGTACTTC.